The T cell receptor beta chain under discussion was sequenced for a study of shared clonotypes between healthy human individuals. On the study more broadly: CD4 naive cells filled three plates per donor, CD4 memory three, CD8 naive two and CD8 memory one.

In regard to this clone: Its antigen is unidentified.

Findings and caveats of the study: With few donors, the genetic and exposure-history diversity represented was limited. Memory subsets generally showed smaller estimated richness than naive subsets did.

The V end lost 7 bases, the J end lost 0 bases, and 13 bases lay between the germline ends. The CDR3 runs 15 residues. Germline V CDR1 and CDR2: LNHDA, SQIVND (reference sequence). Terminally differentiated effector memory CD45RA+ cells were excluded from the naive CD8 cells, which were CD45RO-negative and positively selected for CCR7. The genomic DNA of each subset was split evenly across several immunoSEQ plates. Sequencing was performed with immunoSEQ multiplex PCR; in TCRdb, only in-frame clones are kept and a portion is missing. The table includes hundreds of thousands of clones, 80% to 95% detected once.

This TCR was recovered from a man aged 25 to 40 in good health. The chain joins TRBV19 to TRBJ2-1; the D call may be TRBD1 or TRBD2 (5 bases each). Material: naive CD8+ T cells sorted from blood. DNA of the CDR3: TGTGCCAGTACCCCGAGGGGTAGCTCCTACAATGAGCAGTTCTTC. Its protein is CASTPRGSSYNEQFF.